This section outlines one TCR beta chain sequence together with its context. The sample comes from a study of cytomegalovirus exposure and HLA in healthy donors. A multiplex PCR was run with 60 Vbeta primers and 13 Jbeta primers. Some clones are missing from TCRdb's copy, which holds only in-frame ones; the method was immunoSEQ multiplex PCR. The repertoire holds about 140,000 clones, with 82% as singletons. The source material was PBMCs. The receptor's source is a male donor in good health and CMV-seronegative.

The DNA of the CDR3 is TGTGCCAGCAGTTACTCGACAGGGAGCGAGCAGTACTTC. This codes for CASSYSTGSEQYF. The rearrangement links TRBV6-6 to TRBJ2-7; 7 nucleotides agree with TRBD1. The V gene end was trimmed by 0 bases and the J gene end by 6 bases; junction bases not matched to a gene: 2. Germline assignment: CDR1 MNHNY and CDR2 SVGAGI (reference sequence). This CDR3 contains 13 residues.